The 28 T cell receptor beta chains in this list originate from one sample, sequenced in a study of OX40 agonist ivuxolimab in advanced cancers. Produced via immunoSEQ multiplex PCR; TCRdb's table is partial and in-frame only. The sample lists 95,000 to 120,000 clones; roughly 90% were seen once. The sequences come from CD4+ or CD8+ T cells sorted from blood, collected in a trial of the OX40 agonist ivuxolimab. The receptors shown here come from an adult with an advanced solid tumor such as melanoma, head and neck, liver or kidney cancer.

CDR3 protein: CASSWVGDQPQHF. CDR3 nucleotides: TGCGCCAGCAGTTGGGTCGGGGATCAGCCCCAGCATTTT. The rearrangement joins TRBV5-1 to TRBJ1-5, with D uncertain. CDR1 SGHRS and CDR2 YFSETQ come from the germline V gene. V lost 5 bases and J lost 5, with 11 bases in between. The CDR3 sequence is 13 residues long.

The chain couples TRBV30 to TRBJ1-2; a weak D match, TRBD1 (5 bases). With 4 bases removed from V and 8 bases from J, the gap between germline ends came to 17 bases. In germline, CDR1 is GTSNPN, CDR2 SVGIG (reference sequence). The CDR3 runs to 13 residues. CDR3 region: CAWIPWGGGGYTF. As DNA, the CDR3 is TGTGCCTGGATTCCATGGGGGGGAGGAGGCTACACCTTC. The full variable domain, rest sourced from reference TRBV30 and TRBJ1-2, is SQTIHQWPATLVQPVGSPLSLECTVEGTSNPNLYWYRQAAGRGLQLLFYSVGIGQISSEVPQNLSASRPQDRQFILSSKKLLLSDSGFYLCAWIPWGGGGYTFGSGTRLTVV.

The chain couples TRBV7-6 to TRBJ2-7, with D perhaps matching TRBD2 (7 bases). Germline loops: CDR1 SGHVS, CDR2 FNYEAQ. The CDR3 length is 15 residues. V gave up 5 bases and J gave up 7 bases, with 21 bases separating them. CDR3 residues: CASSQGTTPTGEQYF. CDR3 in DNA: TGTGCCAGCAGCCAGGGGACTACCCCTACCGGGGAGCAGTACTTC.

This chain joins TRBV5-1 and TRBJ1-4; 10 bases agree with TRBD1. Germline V lookup: CDR1 SGHRS, CDR2 YFSETQ. The CDR3 runs 15 residues. The V gene end was trimmed by 2 bases and the J gene end by 6 bases; junction bases not matched to a gene: 4. CDR3 loop: CASSFLGTGDEKLFF. In DNA form, the CDR3 reads TGCGCCAGCAGCTTTCTTGGGACAGGGGATGAAAAACTGTTTTTT.

The gene calls are TRBV11-2 and TRBJ2-2; D is unclear. Germline lookup yields CDR1 SGHAT and CDR2 FQNNGV. Trimming took 6 bases from V and 6 from J, leaving 17 bases between them. This CDR3 contains 15 residues. DNA of the CDR3: TGTGCCAGCAGGGGCCTATTGCAGAGCGCCGGGGAGCTGTTTTTT. Amino acids: CASRGLLQSAGELFF.

The V call is TRBV6-5, the J call TRBJ1-2; D might be TRBD1 (6 bases). CDR3 size: 13 residues. Germline V gene sequence: CDR1 MNHEY, CDR2 SVGAGI. The ends were cut back, 2 bases at V and 8 bases at J, with 12 bases in the middle. The CDR3 DNA follows: TGTGCCAGCAGTTACCCCCAGGGGACCGGCTACACCTTC. Amino acids: CASSYPQGTGYTF.

The chain is built from TRBV27 and TRBJ2-7; 8 bases match TRBD2. Trimming cost V 6 bases and J 4 bases; bases outside gene matches: 14. The germline CDR1 and CDR2 sequences are MNHEY and SMNVEV (reference sequence). The CDR3 totals 16 residues. In DNA, the CDR3 is TGTGCCAGCAGGCCTCTGGGGAGCGGGAGAGTGTACGAGCAGTACTTC. Translating gives CASRPLGSGRVYEQYF.

In this sample, this clone turned up once. The chain has TRBV5-1 and TRBJ2-3; D may be TRBD1 or TRBD2 (5 bases each). CDR1 and CDR2 (germline): SGHRS, YFSETQ. Trimming took off 3 bases at V and 6 bases at J, with 17 bases between the two ends. The CDR3 is 15 residues long. The CDR3 sequence is CASSSGAKFGDTQYF. The DNA for the CDR3 is TGCGCCAGCAGCTCCGGGGCAAAGTTCGGTGATACGCAGTATTTT.

This rearrangement joins TRBV5-4 to TRBJ2-2; TRBD1 agrees at 11 bases. The germline CDR1 and CDR2 sequences are SGHNT and YYREEE (reference sequence). The V gene end was trimmed by 3 bases and the J gene end by 4 bases; junction bases not matched to a gene: 11. The CDR3 loop spans 18 amino acids. The DNA for the CDR3 is TGTGCCAGCAGCTCGTTCAAGGACAGGGGGCGAGGCACCGGGGAGCTGTTTTTT. Amino acid sequence: CASSSFKDRGRGTGELFF.

This clone was observed a single time. The chain employs TRBV30 and TRBJ2-7, with 10 bases lining up with TRBD1. CDR3 length: 14 amino acids. Germline V gene sequence: CDR1 GTSNPN, CDR2 SVGIG (reference sequence). The trim removed 5 bases at V and 8 bases at J, leaving 12 bases unmatched. CDR3 coding DNA: TGTGCCTGGGGGGATCAAGACAGGGGGCTTAAGCAGTACTTC. Amino acids: CAWGDQDRGLKQYF.

J is TRBJ1-6 and V is TRBV7-3; 8 bases agree with TRBD1. The CDR3 consists of 14 residues. The germline V gene has CDR1 SGHTA and CDR2 FQGTGA. V shed 5 bases, J shed 9 bases, and the junction held 6 bases outside the gene matches. CDR3 in amino acids: CASSNGQGSSPLHF. For the CDR3, the DNA is TGTGCCAGCAGCAACGGACAGGGTAGTTCACCCCTCCACTTT.

This clone appeared once. The J gene is TRBJ1-4, the V gene TRBV19, with no clear D. CDR3 size: 13 residues. V lost 7 bases and J 4 bases, leaving 10 bases between the germline ends. Germline V gene lookup returns CDR1 LNHDA and CDR2 SQIVND (reference sequence). The CDR3 bases are TGTGCCAGTAAATCATCTTATAATGAAAAACTGTTTTTT. This encodes CASKSSYNEKLFF.

V is TRBV5-6 and J is TRBJ1-1; 8 bases are shared with TRBD1. The CDR3 has 16 residues. Germline V CDR1 and CDR2: SGHDT, YYEEEE. The J segment lost 0 bases and the V segment lost 0 bases, leaving 4 bases of the junction unmatched. CDR3 DNA: TGTGCCAGCAGCTTGGCCACAGGGGGTCTGAACACTGAAGCTTTCTTT. Its translation is CASSLATGGLNTEAFF.

This clone has just one count. The chain couples TRBV11-3 to TRBJ2-4; the D is unclear. The CDR3 sequence is 15 residues long. V lost 0 bases, J lost 3 bases, and 9 bases lay in between. CDR1 is SGHNT and CDR2 is YENEEA in the germline V gene. CDR3 nucleotide sequence: TGTGCCAGCAGCTTAGACGGAACTATCAAAAACATTCAGTACTTC. This gives the protein CASSLDGTIKNIQYF.

The chain uses TRBV9 and TRBJ1-3; D call uncertain. This CDR3 region has 14 residues. Trimming took 3 bases from V and 0 from J, leaving 7 bases between them. The germline V gene encodes CDR1 SGDLS and CDR2 YYNGEE. The CDR3 spells CASSGRYSGNTIYF. Written as DNA, the CDR3 is TGTGCCAGCAGCGGCAGATACTCTGGAAACACCATATATTTT.

The chain joins TRBV5-1 to TRBJ2-5; tentatively, D is TRBD1 (6 bases). CDR1 and CDR2 from the germline V gene are SGHRS and YFSETQ. The CDR3 covers 15 residues. V shed 1 base and J shed 2 bases, with 12 bases lying between them. In DNA form, the CDR3 reads TGCGCCAGCAGCTTGCAGTCGGGACAACAAGAGACCCAGTACTTC. The encoded protein is CASSLQSGQQETQYF.

The rearrangement uses TRBV7-3 and TRBJ2-3; D is possibly TRBD1 (6 bases). Trimming removed 1 base from V and 3 bases from J, with 11 bases in between. The CDR3 spans 15 residues. Looked up from germline, CDR1 is SGHTA and CDR2 is FQGTGA. The DNA for the CDR3 is TGTGCCAGCAGCTTAAGTGGGGGCCGGACAGATACGCAGTATTTT. Translating it yields CASSLSGGRTDTQYF.

The J gene is TRBJ1-6, the V gene TRBV7-9, with 7 bases aligning to TRBD1. The V and J ends lost 1 base and 9 bases, in that order; junction bases with no gene match: 3. The germline V gene encodes CDR1 SEHNR and CDR2 FQNEAQ (reference sequence). The CDR3 length is 14 residues. The CDR3 sequence: CASSLGTGFSPLHF. CDR3 DNA: TGTGCCAGCAGCTTAGGGACAGGTTTTTCACCCCTCCACTTT. Supplemented by reference TRBV7-9 and TRBJ1-6, the full variable domain reads DTGVSQNPRHKITKRGQNVTFRCDPISEHNRLYWYRQTLGQGPEFLTYFQNEAQLEKSRLLSDRFSAERPKGSFSTLEIQRTEQGDSAMYLCASSLGTGFSPLHFGNGTRLTVT.

This rearrangement joins TRBV30 to TRBJ2-7; 8 bases fit TRBD2. Losses at the gene ends were 3 bases for V and 3 bases for J; bases not matched to a gene: 7. Looked up from germline, CDR1 is GTSNPN and CDR2 is SVGIG (reference sequence). The CDR3 contains 14 residues. The CDR3 DNA reads TGTGCCTGGAGGCCCCAGCGGGAGATCTACGAGCAGTACTTC. This codes for CAWRPQREIYEQYF. Using reference TRBV30 and TRBJ2-7 for the parts outside the CDR3, the full variable domain is SQTIHQWPATLVQPVGSPLSLECTVEGTSNPNLYWYRQAAGRGLQLLFYSVGIGQISSEVPQNLSASRPQDRQFILSSKKLLLSDSGFYLCAWRPQREIYEQYFGPGTRLTVT.

This clone was counted only a few times. V and J are TRBV14 and TRBJ2-1, with D perhaps TRBD2 (5 bases). The CDR3 length is 13 residues. Per germline, CDR1 SGHDN and CDR2 FVKESK. Trimming pared 1 base from V and 9 bases from J, leaving 10 bases between. CDR3 protein: CASSQASGSEQFF. The CDR3 DNA reads TGTGCCAGCAGCCAAGCGAGTGGGAGTGAGCAGTTCTTC.

The V call is TRBV29-1, the J call TRBJ2-3; 9 bases are a match to TRBD1. The CDR3 extends over 15 amino acids. V was pared by 2 bases and J by 2 bases, with 5 bases of the junction left unmatched. The germline V gene has CDR1 SQVTM and CDR2 ANQGSEA. The CDR3 spells CSVEITGGSTDTQYF. CDR3 bases: TGCAGCGTTGAAATAACAGGGGGCTCCACAGATACGCAGTATTTT.

The gene calls are TRBV4-1 and TRBJ2-3; D assignment may be TRBD1 or TRBD2 (5 bases each). The V gene lost 0 bases and the J gene lost 6 bases, with 13 bases spanning the gap. This CDR3 has 15 amino acids. CDR1 MGHRA and CDR2 YSYEKL come from the germline V gene. As DNA, the CDR3 is TGCGCCAGCAGCCAAGAAGAGAGGGGATGGGATACGCAGTATTTT. Protein: CASSQEERGWDTQYF.

This clone appeared a few times. The DNA is left out, because the CDR3 cannot be placed on it with certainty; the CDR3 is given as TCRdb lists it. The CDR3 protein is CASILGGSNEKLFF. The chain links TRBV2 to TRBJ1-4. From germline, CDR1 is SNHLY and CDR2 FYNNEI. The CDR3 comprises 14 residues, both ends counted.

The rearrangement links TRBV13 to TRBJ2-7; D gene ambiguous. The CDR3 is made up of 11 amino acids. Germline loops: CDR1 PRHDT, CDR2 FYEKMQ (reference sequence). Trimming left V 2 bases short and J 5 bases short, with 4 bases between. The CDR3 region is CASSLLDEQYF. CDR3 nucleotide sequence: TGTGCCAGCAGCTTACTGGACGAGCAGTACTTC.

CDR3 loop: CAISESSGVPTEAFF. The CDR3 DNA is TGTGCCATCAGTGAGTCGTCAGGGGTCCCCACTGAAGCTTTCTTT. V gene TRBV10-3 combines with J gene TRBJ1-1; tentatively, D is TRBD1 (6 bases). The CDR3 consists of 15 residues. V shed 0 bases and J shed 4 bases, with 12 bases lying between them. From germline, CDR1 is ENHRY and CDR2 SYGVKD.

The J gene is TRBJ2-7, the V gene TRBV19, with 10 bases that match TRBD1. V lost 3 bases and J lost 6; bases outside the gene matches: 5. The CDR3 totals 14 residues. Germline-derived CDR1 and CDR2 are LNHDA and SQIVND (reference sequence). The CDR3 region has the DNA TGTGCCAGTAGTATCACGGGACAGGGGTTCGAGCAGTACTTC. Protein product: CASSITGQGFEQYF.

The chain combines TRBV6-6 with TRBJ1-2, with 10 bases matching TRBD1. Germline trimming cut 2 bases from V and 13 bases from J; bases unmatched to any gene: 4. The CDR3 loop spans 12 amino acids. Germline CDR1 MNHNY, CDR2 SVGAGI (reference sequence). The CDR3 DNA follows: TGTGCCAGCAGTTACCGACAGGGGGCGGTCACCTTC. Translating it yields CASSYRQGAVTF.

V is TRBV7-3 and J is TRBJ2-2; 8 positions match TRBD1. The V gene's germline CDR1 is SGHTA and CDR2 FQGTGA. CDR3 size: 14 residues. The junction had 5 bases not matched to a gene; V was cut back by 5 bases and J by 6 bases. The CDR3 reads CASSVTGEAGELFF. CDR3 bases: TGTGCCAGCAGCGTGACAGGGGAAGCCGGGGAGCTGTTTTTT.